This T cell receptor (beta chain) was sequenced for a study of blood T cell repertoires in COVID-19. Study at large: The United States, Italy and Spain were the sources of the acute and convalescent COVID-19 samples. In each case, the material was cDNA or gDNA derived from T cells, B-cell-depleted T cells, or PBMCs.

In the source study's methods: Quantification of nucleated cells was approximated via reference gene primer amplification. Profiling relied on immunoSEQ multiplex PCR, and the TCRdb table lists in-frame clones only, not all of them. V, J and clone size derive from that table, while D and trimming were established from the DNA sequence. The data contain some 200,000 clones, approximately 84% of them singletons. The length of the CDR3 is 15 residues. Germline V lookup: CDR1 LNHDA, CDR2 SQIVND (reference sequence). V was pared by 7 bases and J by 3 bases, with 8 bases of the junction left unmatched. Sequenced sample: peripheral blood. The chain joins TRBV19 to TRBJ2-1; 8 bases are shared with TRBD2. The clonotype was recovered from a human donor with acute or convalescent COVID-19. The donor label of this sample is uncertain. The CDR3 loop is CASTKTGTSYNEQFF. DNA for the CDR3: TGTGCCAGTACCAAAACCGGGACTAGCTACAATGAGCAGTTCTTC.